This T cell receptor beta chain was sequenced for a study of shared clonotypes between healthy human individuals. Germline CDR1 and CDR2: MNHNS and SASEGT. Trimming stripped 0 bases from V and 0 bases from J, with 6 bases between. There are 14 residues in the CDR3. Remarks on this clone: The antigen remains undetermined.

Once extracted for a subset, genomic DNA was divided evenly among several immunoSEQ plates. Data came from immunoSEQ multiplex PCR; TCRdb stores just in-frame clones and leaves some out. The top ten clones hold 0.1% to 0.15% of a sample with more than 2 million clones, about 95% of them seen once. Findings and caveats of the study: Among several donors, approximately 5% of naive CD4 clonotypes were found in common.

The chain combines TRBV6-1 with TRBJ2-7; D uncertain. The origin of this receptor is a man between 18 and 29 years old in good health. What was sequenced was naive CD4+ T cells sorted from blood. Stated subset: CD45RA+ positively selected. In DNA form, the CDR3 reads TGTGCCAGCAGTGAAGCCTCTCTCTCCTACGAGCAGTACTTC. Protein: CASSEASLSYEQYF.